Shown below are 6 T cell receptor beta chains from a single sample sequenced in a study of T cells after yellow fever vaccination (dated by TCRdb to between 2017 and 2020). The protocol used for the library was 5' RACE. Sequenced on an Illumina NovaSeq 6000. The public sequencing data were trimmed at Q25 with fastp and processed into clonotypes with MiXCR by TCRdb, which kept only in-frame beta chains. CDR3 protein duplicates are merged, each entry listing the most common genes and DNA. Within this sample are 250,000 to 300,000 distinct CDR3 sequences, with 8.7% of them counted one time only. The ten most abundant clones make up 3% to 3.5% of the sample. According to the study, the label for this sample's treatment or condition signals: live attenuated yellow fever vaccine strain. Sequenced material: CD4+ T cells sorted from PBMCs, taken 5 days after the yellow fever booster vaccination. These receptors originate from a man between 18 and 35 years old who received the YFV17D yellow fever vaccine.

The rearrangement uses TRBV4-1 and TRBJ1-2; D may be TRBD1 (5 bases). The CDR3 loop spans 12 amino acids. V dropped 8 bases and J dropped 6 bases, with 13 bases sitting between them. Germline V CDR1 and CDR2: MGHRA, YSYEKL. Written as DNA, the CDR3 is TGCGCCAGCTACCGAGGCAGGGATGGCTACACCTTC. Protein sequence: CASYRGRDGYTF.

This clonotype turned up a few times. CDR3 nucleotides: TGTGCCAGTACCGACCCAAGGGGGGGTCACTACGAGCAGTACTTC. The encoded protein is CASTDPRGGHYEQYF. This chain links TRBV19 with TRBJ2-7, with D possibly being TRBD2 (7 bases). CDR1 and CDR2 from the germline V gene are LNHDA and SQIVND (reference sequence). V was trimmed by 7 bases and J by 3 bases, leaving 19 bases between them. CDR3 length: 15 residues.

This clonotype was counted between two and nine times. The chain is built from TRBV6-6 and TRBJ1-2; maybe TRBD1 (5 bases). V dropped 5 bases and J dropped 3 bases, with 10 bases sitting between them. This CDR3 has 13 amino acids. Germline-derived CDR1 and CDR2 are MNHNY and SVGAGI (reference sequence). The CDR3 region is CASSTGADYGYTF. The DNA for the CDR3 is TGTGCCAGCAGTACCGGGGCAGACTATGGCTACACCTTC.

This clonotype was seen a few times. The V gene is TRBV4-3, the J gene TRBJ1-3, with a possible D match to TRBD1 (5 bases). The V end lost 4 bases, the J end lost 4 bases, and 14 bases lay between the germline ends. CDR1 and CDR2 from the germline V gene are LGHNA and YSLEER. The CDR3 is 15 residues long. The CDR3 DNA is TGCGCCAGCAGCCTCTCTCGGGGGATAGGAAACACCATATATTTT. Encoded protein: CASSLSRGIGNTIYF.

This rearrangement joins TRBV7-9 to TRBJ2-7; D is undetermined. CDR3 length equals 13 residues. V was trimmed by 1 base and J by 11 bases, leaving 15 bases between them. Germline CDR1 SEHNR, CDR2 FQNEAQ (reference sequence). The CDR3 loop reads CASSLDTNWAEYF. CDR3 DNA sequence: TGTGCCAGCAGCTTAGACACCAACTGGGCGGAGTACTTC.

In its sample, this clonotype was seen a few times. The V call is TRBV4-3, the J call TRBJ1-4; no reliable D call. V dropped 0 bases and J dropped 4 bases, with 9 bases sitting between them. The CDR3 covers 15 residues. Germline V gene sequence: CDR1 LGHNA, CDR2 YSLEER. The CDR3 loop reads CASSQDVTDNEKLFF. CDR3 DNA: TGCGCCAGCAGCCAAGATGTTACGGATAATGAAAAACTGTTTTTT.